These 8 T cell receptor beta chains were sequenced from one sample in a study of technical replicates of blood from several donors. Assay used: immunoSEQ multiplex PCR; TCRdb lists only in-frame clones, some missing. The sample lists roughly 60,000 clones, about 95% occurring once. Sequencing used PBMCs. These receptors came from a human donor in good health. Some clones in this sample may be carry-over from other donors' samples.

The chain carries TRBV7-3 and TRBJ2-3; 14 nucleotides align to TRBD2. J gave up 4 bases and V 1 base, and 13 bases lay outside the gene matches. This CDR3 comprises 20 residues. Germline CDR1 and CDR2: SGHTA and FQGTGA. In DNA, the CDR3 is TGTGCCAGCAGCTTAAAGGGGACTAGCGGGGGTCTTAATCGGGCAGATACGCAGTATTTT. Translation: CASSLKGTSGGLNRADTQYF.

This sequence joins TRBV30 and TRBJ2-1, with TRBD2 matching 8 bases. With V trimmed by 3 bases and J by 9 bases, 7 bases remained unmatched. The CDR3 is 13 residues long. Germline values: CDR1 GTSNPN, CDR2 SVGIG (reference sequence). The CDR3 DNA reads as TGTGCCTGGAGATCAGCGGGAGAAATTGAGCAGTTCTTC. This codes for CAWRSAGEIEQFF.

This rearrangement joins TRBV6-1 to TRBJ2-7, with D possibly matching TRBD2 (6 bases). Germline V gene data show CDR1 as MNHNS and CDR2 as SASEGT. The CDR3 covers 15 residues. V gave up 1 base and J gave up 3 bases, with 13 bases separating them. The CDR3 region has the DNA TGTGCCAGCAGTGAAGGGGGGGTACGATTCTACGAGCAGTACTTC. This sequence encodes CASSEGGVRFYEQYF.

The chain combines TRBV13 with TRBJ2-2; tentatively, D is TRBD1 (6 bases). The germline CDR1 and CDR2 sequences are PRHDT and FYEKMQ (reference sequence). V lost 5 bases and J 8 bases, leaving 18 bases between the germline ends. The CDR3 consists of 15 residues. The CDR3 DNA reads TGTGCCAGCAGCCCAGACAGGCCCCTTAGTGGGGAGCTGTTTTTT. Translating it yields CASSPDRPLSGELFF.

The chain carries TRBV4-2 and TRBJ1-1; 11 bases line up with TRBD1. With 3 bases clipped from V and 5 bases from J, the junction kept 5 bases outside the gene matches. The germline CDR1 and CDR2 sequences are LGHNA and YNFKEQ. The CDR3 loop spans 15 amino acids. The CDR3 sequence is CASSQGTGGRTEAFF. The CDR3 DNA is TGTGCCAGCAGCCAGGGGACAGGGGGACGGACTGAAGCTTTCTTT.

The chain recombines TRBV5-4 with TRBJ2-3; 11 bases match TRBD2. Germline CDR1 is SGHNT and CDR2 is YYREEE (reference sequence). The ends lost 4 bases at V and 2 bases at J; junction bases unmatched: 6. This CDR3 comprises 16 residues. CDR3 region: CASSLKTSGDTDTQYF. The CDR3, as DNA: TGTGCCAGCAGCCTAAAGACTAGCGGGGACACAGATACGCAGTATTTT.

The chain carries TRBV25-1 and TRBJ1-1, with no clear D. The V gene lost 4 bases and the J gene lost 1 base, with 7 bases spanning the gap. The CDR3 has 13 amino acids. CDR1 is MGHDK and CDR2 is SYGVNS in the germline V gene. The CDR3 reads CASSVSRNTEAFF. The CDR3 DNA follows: TGTGCCAGCAGTGTATCCAGGAACACTGAAGCTTTCTTT.

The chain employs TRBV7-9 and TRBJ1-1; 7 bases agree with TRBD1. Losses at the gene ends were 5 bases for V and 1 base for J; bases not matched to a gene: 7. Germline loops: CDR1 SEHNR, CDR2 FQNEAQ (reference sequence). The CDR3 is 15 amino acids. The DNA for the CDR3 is TGTGCCAGCAGCATTAGACAGGGCTCGAACACTGAAGCTTTCTTT. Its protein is CASSIRQGSNTEAFF.